The 9 T cell receptor delta chains below all came from one sample that was sequenced in a study of γδ T cells in repeated Plasmodium falciparum infection. Vgamma9/Vdelta2+ and Vdelta2-negative gammadelta T cells were flow-sorted from PBMC for bulk sequencing. TCRdb reran clone calling via CATT on the multiplex PCR reads. The sample has more than 70,000 delta-chain clones; roughly 0.9% are singletons. The sequenced sample consisted of gamma-delta T cells from blood. All receptors derive from a pool of human donors (malaria-infected and uninfected, not separated).

On this clone itself: TCRdb's protein for this DNA is that of a much larger clone and differs from the translation at residue 5, likely a read error; the protein shown is the DNA translation. This rearrangement joins TRDV2 to TRDJ3, with TRDD3 identical over 7 bases. The J gene is not listed in TCRdb, so it was assigned here from a DNA match to germline. The V segment lost 3 bases and the J segment 0 bases; nucleotides outside the gene matches: 10. The CDR3 has 19 residues. The germline V gene has CDR1 GEAIGNYY and CDR2 EKD. As DNA, the CDR3 is TGTGCCTGTGACCAGGGGATAGGGCACATCTCCTGGGACACCCGACAGATGTTTTTC. Protein product: CACDQGIGHISWDTRQMFF.

In regard to this clone: The sample holds other DNA sequences that translate to the same CDR3. This rearrangement joins TRDV1 to TRDJ1; 10 bases align to TRDD3. No J gene was available from TCRdb, and it was assigned here by a germline match of the DNA. The CDR3 has 22 residues. CDR1 and CDR2 (germline): TSWWSYY, QGS. V gave up 1 base and J gave up 4 bases; unmatched junction bases: 24. The CDR3 nucleotides read TGTGCTCTTGGGGAACCCGCCGGTCTGGGGGATAGGAGTCCCCCCCCGGGCGATAAACTCATCTTT. It codes for CALGEPAGLGDRSPPPGDKLIF.

In this sample, this clone turned up a few times. With only one base between it and a far larger clone, this is likely a read error. This specimen includes other DNA sequences encoding the same CDR3. The chain uses TRDV2 and TRDJ1; 11 positions match TRDD3. Germline matching of the DNA provided the J gene here, since TCRdb leaves it blank. Germline V gives CDR1 GEAIGNYY, CDR2 EKD. Unmatched junction bases numbered 10, after V lost 0 bases and J lost 2 bases. This CDR3 region has 18 residues. CDR3 nucleotide sequence: TGTGCCTGTGACACCCTGACCGTACTGGGGGATAGAACCGATAAACTCATCTTT. This gives the protein CACDTLTVLGDRTDKLIF.

This clone was observed a handful of times. A far larger clone is only one base removed, so a read error is likely. Other DNA sequences in the same sample also yield this CDR3. The chain combines TRDV2 with TRDJ1, with 8 positions matching TRDD2. TCRdb lists no J gene, so it was determined here by aligning the DNA to germline. CDR3 length: 21 residues. Germline V CDR1 and CDR2: GEAIGNYY, EKD. V lost 1 base, J lost 2 bases, and 23 bases stayed unmatched. This chain's CDR3 is CACDTLLPRLVVGSATDKLIF. Here the CDR3 DNA reads TGTGCCTGTGACACGCTCCTTCCTAGATTGGTAGTTGGCTCCGCAACCGATAAACTCATCTTT.

There are a few counts of this clone. A far larger clone is one nucleotide away, so this likely arose from a read error. Within the sample, other DNA sequences also encode this same CDR3. The rearrangement uses TRDV1 and TRDJ1, with D perhaps TRDD2 or TRDD3 (5 bases each). Per germline, CDR1 TSWWSYY and CDR2 QGS. The CDR3 consists of 21 residues. The CDR3 DNA is TGCGCTCTTGGGGCCCCCTCGGGTGATTCCTCCCGATCGACTCCTCGCCGCTGGCTCATCTTT. Translation gives CALGAPSGDSSRSTPRRWLIF.

This clone was counted at least ten times. This DNA's translation differs at residue 3 from TCRdb's protein, which comes from a much larger clone; a read error is likely, and the protein shown is translated from the DNA. V gene TRDV2 combines with J gene TRDJ1; the match to TRDD3 covers 7 bases. Germline CDR1 reads GEAIGNYY; CDR2 reads EKD. The CDR3 length is 15 residues. The CDR3 DNA reads TGTGCCTATGACACCGTGGGGGGATCTAAAGATAAACTCATCTTT. As protein: CAYDTVGGSKDKLIF.

Note on this clone: TCRdb attributes to this sequence the protein of a much larger clone, which differs from the DNA translation at residue 7; a read error is likely, and the protein displayed is translated from the DNA. This chain joins TRDV2 and TRDJ1; the D is unclear. The CDR3 runs 16 residues. V was cut by 0 bases and J by 0 bases, with 13 bases left in between. Germline-derived CDR1 and CDR2 are GEAIGNYY and EKD. The CDR3 reads CACDTRAPPYTDKLIF. The CDR3, as DNA: TGTGCCTGTGACACCCGGGCTCCCCCTTACACCGATAAACTCATCTTT.

This clone was picked up a small number of times. The protein held in TCRdb is that of a much larger clone and does not match this DNA's translation at residue 4, likely because of a read error; the protein shown is translated from the DNA. The rearrangement uses TRDV2 and TRDJ1; D gene uncertain. The J gene was not available in TCRdb and was assigned here by matching the DNA to germline segments. CDR1 and CDR2 from the germline V gene are GEAIGNYY and EKD. CDR3 length: 17 amino acids. V shed 5 bases and J shed 0 bases, with 21 bases lying between them. The CDR3 loop reads CACGTIARPDYTDKLIF. In nucleotides, the CDR3 is TGTGCCTGTGGCACAATCGCTCGTCCGGATTACACCGATAAACTCATCTTT.

This clone came up many times. This DNA's translation and the protein TCRdb lists, from a much larger clone, do not match at residue 7, likely due to a read error; the protein shown is translated from the DNA. In DNA form, the CDR3 reads TGTGCCTGTGACACCGTCGCGAACCTGTACACCGATAAACTCATCTTT. Protein product: CACDTVANLYTDKLIF. The V gene is TRDV2, the J gene TRDJ1; D uncertain. The J gene, missing from TCRdb, was assigned here through DNA to germline matching. CDR3 length: 16 amino acids. Germline V gene data show CDR1 as GEAIGNYY and CDR2 as EKD. Between the trimmed V and J ends, which lost 0 bases and 0 bases, there was a span of 13 bases.